The rows below give T cell receptor beta chains drawn from one sample of a study of long-term antiretroviral therapy in people with HIV. Data came from immunoSEQ multiplex PCR; TCRdb stores just in-frame clones and leaves some out. This sample yields 25,000 to 30,000 clones, of which more than 85% are seen a single time; around 5% belongs to the top ten. Sequenced material: unsorted PBMCs, taken more than 2.6 years after starting antiretroviral therapy. Receptor source: a man in his forties or fifties with HIV. Each CDR3 is given with its conserved first and last residue. Each record gives: V gene, J gene, CDR3 length, CDR3 protein.

V gene: TRBV2; J gene: TRBJ2-7; CDR3 length: 15; CDR3 protein: CASSDSGTLAYEQYF
V gene: TRBV10-1; J gene: TRBJ2-7; CDR3 length: 12; CDR3 protein: CASSEIAYEQYF
V gene: TRBV7-3; J gene: TRBJ2-2; CDR3 length: 15; CDR3 protein: CASSSGTGVSGELFF
V gene: TRBV5-8; J gene: TRBJ2-5; CDR3 length: 19; CDR3 protein: CASSPDSGTSLYREETQYF
V gene: TRBV4-2; J gene: TRBJ2-1; CDR3 length: 14; CDR3 protein: CASSLLEVNSEQFF
V gene: TRBV15; J gene: TRBJ1-4; CDR3 length: 13; CDR3 protein: CATTRGNNEKLFF
V gene: TRBV2; J gene: TRBJ1-3; CDR3 length: 13; CDR3 protein: CASSGPSGNTIYF
V gene: TRBV5-1; J gene: TRBJ1-2; CDR3 length: 13; CDR3 protein: CASSLDREYGYTF
V gene: TRBV5-5; J gene: TRBJ2-7; CDR3 length: 13; CDR3 protein: CASSLATAYEQYF
V gene: TRBV5-4; J gene: TRBJ2-3; CDR3 length: 15; CDR3 protein: CASSVQREGQDTQYF
V gene: TRBV27; J gene: TRBJ2-1; CDR3 length: 17; CDR3 protein: CASSSLTAVSSYNEQFF
V gene: TRBV7-9; J gene: TRBJ1-1; CDR3 length: 14; CDR3 protein: CASSLRRGQGEAFF
V gene: TRBV7-3; J gene: TRBJ2-3; CDR3 length: 17; CDR3 protein: CASSLHQRGGGTDTQYF
V gene: TRBV4-1; J gene: TRBJ1-4; CDR3 length: 15; CDR3 protein: CASSQDRQGRWKLFF
V gene: TRBV11-2; J gene: TRBJ2-5; CDR3 length: 18; CDR3 protein: CASSLGGWARAIQETQYF
V gene: TRBV5-4; J gene: TRBJ1-1; CDR3 length: 13; CDR3 protein: CASSPPGNTEAFF
V gene: TRBV4-1; J gene: TRBJ2-4; CDR3 length: 16; CDR3 protein: CASSQGRGVAKNIQYF
V gene: TRBV30; J gene: TRBJ2-2; CDR3 length: 14; CDR3 protein: CAWKRTGYTGELFF
V gene: TRBV5-4; J gene: TRBJ1-2; CDR3 length: 14; CDR3 protein: CASSPLPRVYGYTF
V gene: TRBV5-1; J gene: TRBJ2-5; CDR3 length: 14; CDR3 protein: CASNGMGDLQTQYF
V gene: TRBV7-2; J gene: TRBJ1-1; CDR3 length: 15; CDR3 protein: CASSKQAVVNTEAFF
V gene: TRBV6-6; J gene: TRBJ1-5; CDR3 length: 14; CDR3 protein: CASSPTGANQPQHF
V gene: TRBV6-1; J gene: TRBJ2-5; CDR3 length: 12; CDR3 protein: CASSRVLETQYF
V gene: TRBV5-1; J gene: TRBJ1-4; CDR3 length: 14; CDR3 protein: CASSPPAYNEKLFF
V gene: TRBV4-3; J gene: TRBJ1-4; CDR3 length: 16; CDR3 protein: CASSQDRADANEKLFF
V gene: TRBV20-1; J gene: TRBJ2-5; CDR3 length: 10; CDR3 protein: CSATRETQYF
V gene: TRBV15; J gene: TRBJ1-5; CDR3 length: 15; CDR3 protein: CATSRQAGGNQPQHF
V gene: TRBV4-3; J gene: TRBJ2-1; CDR3 length: 15; CDR3 protein: CASSQDSGSYNEQFF
V gene: TRBV4-2; J gene: TRBJ2-1; CDR3 length: 17; CDR3 protein: CASSLSGGISWGDEQFF
V gene: TRBV13; J gene: TRBJ2-7; CDR3 length: 14; CDR3 protein: CASSLGPRVYEQYF
V gene: TRBV4-3; J gene: TRBJ1-2; CDR3 length: 16; CDR3 protein: CASSQYLQGSNYGYTF
V gene: TRBV6-4; J gene: TRBJ2-7; CDR3 length: 12; CDR3 protein: CASSDCSYEQYF
V gene: TRBV27; J gene: TRBJ2-7; CDR3 length: 14; CDR3 protein: CASSLRGLAHEQYF
V gene: TRBV7-9; J gene: TRBJ2-4; CDR3 length: 17; CDR3 protein: CASSLGVTGKAKNIQYF
V gene: TRBV5-8; J gene: TRBJ2-3; CDR3 length: 18; CDR3 protein: CASSLAPLMGFSTDTQYF
V gene: TRBV5-1; J gene: TRBJ2-3; CDR3 length: 14; CDR3 protein: CASSVGTGDDTQYF
V gene: TRBV4-3; J gene: TRBJ2-3; CDR3 length: 15; CDR3 protein: CASSQDGGTRDTQYF
V gene: TRBV10-3; J gene: TRBJ1-1; CDR3 length: 17; CDR3 protein: CAISESPTAVSRTEAFF
V gene: TRBV30; J gene: TRBJ1-1; CDR3 length: 14; CDR3 protein: CAWSIGLSNTEAFF
V gene: TRBV5-5; J gene: TRBJ2-7; CDR3 length: 15; CDR3 protein: CASSLRGQVSYEQYF
V gene: TRBV19; J gene: TRBJ1-1; CDR3 length: 12; CDR3 protein: CASSIGMTEAFF
V gene: TRBV19; J gene: TRBJ2-7; CDR3 length: 12; CDR3 protein: CASSKGVAEQYF
V gene: TRBV18; J gene: TRBJ2-6; CDR3 length: 14; CDR3 protein: CASSPNSGANVLTF
V gene: TRBV4-1; J gene: TRBJ2-2; CDR3 length: 16; CDR3 protein: CASSQDGGANTGELFF